This TCR beta chain was retrieved from a study of blood T cell repertoires in COVID-19 (dated by TCRdb to 2018 to 2021). Some background on the complete study: The collaborator samples originated in the United States, Italy and Spain and spanned the acute and convalescent phases of COVID-19. The material from the prospective study consisted of cDNA or gDNA derived from T cells, B-cell-depleted T cells, or PBMCs. The dataset comprised deeply sampled blood TCRbeta repertoires from subjects exposed to, actively infected with, or recovered from COVID-19. A freely available public database, intended as a resource for researchers studying the immune response to SARS-CoV-2, is where the repertoires were released. Samples came from the ongoing ImmuneRACE study (first 160 participants) plus 1,254 subjects from 6 global collaborators. Nearly every sample came with metadata listing a de-identified subject ID, COVID-19 status, age in years and sex. Where available, HLA class I and class II types were taken from metadata supplied by the sample provider and were not determined by assay-based typing.

The junction shows trimming of 4 bases on V and 6 bases on J, and the gene matches do not reach 6 bases of it. The germline V gene provides CDR1 ENHRY and CDR2 SYGVKD. Its CDR3 holds 13 amino acids, cysteine through phenylalanine. Kept here is only the CDR3 DNA, which spans 39 bases and is read in frame from base 1. TCRbeta CDR3 regions were amplified from genomic DNA by means of the immunoSEQ Assay, a bias-controlled multiplex PCR. As for how the authors treated the data: The number of nucleated cells in each sample was estimated by amplification of reference gene primers within the assay. To quantify the absolute abundance of each unique TCRbeta CDR3 rearrangement, sequence reads were collapsed and filtered. For each sample, productive Simpson clonality was calculated as the square root of Simpson's diversity index across productive rearrangements. TCRdb obtained this table from immuneACCESS and retained in-frame rearrangements with V and J assigned. These tables miss some clones; where compared with another copy, unresolved V genes account for less than half of the shortfall, and the remainder is unexplained. The DNA was the basis for D and trimming; V, J and clone size are from that table. The table for this sample lists fewer than 130,000 clones; around 90% of them were counted only once. The ten largest clones take up around 3% of the sample.

Worth noting for this clone: Its antigen is not yet known. No base qualities exist here, and no much larger clone lies one base off it.

Whole blood was collected in K2EDTA tubes by collaborating institutions according to the institutions' own protocols. Collaborator samples were shipped for TCRbeta analysis as frozen whole blood, isolated PBMCs, or DNA extracted from either sample type. Here is what the overall study found, with its caveats: How much clinical and demographic metadata was included differed by source and by participant, and the metadata was provided uncurated.

The TCR comes from a woman aged 45-59 years with acute or convalescent COVID-19. Source material: peripheral blood. This chain is built from TRBV10-3 and TRBJ2-7, and 7 junctional nucleotides match TRBD1. The CDR3 region has the sequence CAISGQGGGEQYF. The base sequence is TGTGCCATCAGTGGACAGGGTGGGGGCGAGCAGTACTTC.